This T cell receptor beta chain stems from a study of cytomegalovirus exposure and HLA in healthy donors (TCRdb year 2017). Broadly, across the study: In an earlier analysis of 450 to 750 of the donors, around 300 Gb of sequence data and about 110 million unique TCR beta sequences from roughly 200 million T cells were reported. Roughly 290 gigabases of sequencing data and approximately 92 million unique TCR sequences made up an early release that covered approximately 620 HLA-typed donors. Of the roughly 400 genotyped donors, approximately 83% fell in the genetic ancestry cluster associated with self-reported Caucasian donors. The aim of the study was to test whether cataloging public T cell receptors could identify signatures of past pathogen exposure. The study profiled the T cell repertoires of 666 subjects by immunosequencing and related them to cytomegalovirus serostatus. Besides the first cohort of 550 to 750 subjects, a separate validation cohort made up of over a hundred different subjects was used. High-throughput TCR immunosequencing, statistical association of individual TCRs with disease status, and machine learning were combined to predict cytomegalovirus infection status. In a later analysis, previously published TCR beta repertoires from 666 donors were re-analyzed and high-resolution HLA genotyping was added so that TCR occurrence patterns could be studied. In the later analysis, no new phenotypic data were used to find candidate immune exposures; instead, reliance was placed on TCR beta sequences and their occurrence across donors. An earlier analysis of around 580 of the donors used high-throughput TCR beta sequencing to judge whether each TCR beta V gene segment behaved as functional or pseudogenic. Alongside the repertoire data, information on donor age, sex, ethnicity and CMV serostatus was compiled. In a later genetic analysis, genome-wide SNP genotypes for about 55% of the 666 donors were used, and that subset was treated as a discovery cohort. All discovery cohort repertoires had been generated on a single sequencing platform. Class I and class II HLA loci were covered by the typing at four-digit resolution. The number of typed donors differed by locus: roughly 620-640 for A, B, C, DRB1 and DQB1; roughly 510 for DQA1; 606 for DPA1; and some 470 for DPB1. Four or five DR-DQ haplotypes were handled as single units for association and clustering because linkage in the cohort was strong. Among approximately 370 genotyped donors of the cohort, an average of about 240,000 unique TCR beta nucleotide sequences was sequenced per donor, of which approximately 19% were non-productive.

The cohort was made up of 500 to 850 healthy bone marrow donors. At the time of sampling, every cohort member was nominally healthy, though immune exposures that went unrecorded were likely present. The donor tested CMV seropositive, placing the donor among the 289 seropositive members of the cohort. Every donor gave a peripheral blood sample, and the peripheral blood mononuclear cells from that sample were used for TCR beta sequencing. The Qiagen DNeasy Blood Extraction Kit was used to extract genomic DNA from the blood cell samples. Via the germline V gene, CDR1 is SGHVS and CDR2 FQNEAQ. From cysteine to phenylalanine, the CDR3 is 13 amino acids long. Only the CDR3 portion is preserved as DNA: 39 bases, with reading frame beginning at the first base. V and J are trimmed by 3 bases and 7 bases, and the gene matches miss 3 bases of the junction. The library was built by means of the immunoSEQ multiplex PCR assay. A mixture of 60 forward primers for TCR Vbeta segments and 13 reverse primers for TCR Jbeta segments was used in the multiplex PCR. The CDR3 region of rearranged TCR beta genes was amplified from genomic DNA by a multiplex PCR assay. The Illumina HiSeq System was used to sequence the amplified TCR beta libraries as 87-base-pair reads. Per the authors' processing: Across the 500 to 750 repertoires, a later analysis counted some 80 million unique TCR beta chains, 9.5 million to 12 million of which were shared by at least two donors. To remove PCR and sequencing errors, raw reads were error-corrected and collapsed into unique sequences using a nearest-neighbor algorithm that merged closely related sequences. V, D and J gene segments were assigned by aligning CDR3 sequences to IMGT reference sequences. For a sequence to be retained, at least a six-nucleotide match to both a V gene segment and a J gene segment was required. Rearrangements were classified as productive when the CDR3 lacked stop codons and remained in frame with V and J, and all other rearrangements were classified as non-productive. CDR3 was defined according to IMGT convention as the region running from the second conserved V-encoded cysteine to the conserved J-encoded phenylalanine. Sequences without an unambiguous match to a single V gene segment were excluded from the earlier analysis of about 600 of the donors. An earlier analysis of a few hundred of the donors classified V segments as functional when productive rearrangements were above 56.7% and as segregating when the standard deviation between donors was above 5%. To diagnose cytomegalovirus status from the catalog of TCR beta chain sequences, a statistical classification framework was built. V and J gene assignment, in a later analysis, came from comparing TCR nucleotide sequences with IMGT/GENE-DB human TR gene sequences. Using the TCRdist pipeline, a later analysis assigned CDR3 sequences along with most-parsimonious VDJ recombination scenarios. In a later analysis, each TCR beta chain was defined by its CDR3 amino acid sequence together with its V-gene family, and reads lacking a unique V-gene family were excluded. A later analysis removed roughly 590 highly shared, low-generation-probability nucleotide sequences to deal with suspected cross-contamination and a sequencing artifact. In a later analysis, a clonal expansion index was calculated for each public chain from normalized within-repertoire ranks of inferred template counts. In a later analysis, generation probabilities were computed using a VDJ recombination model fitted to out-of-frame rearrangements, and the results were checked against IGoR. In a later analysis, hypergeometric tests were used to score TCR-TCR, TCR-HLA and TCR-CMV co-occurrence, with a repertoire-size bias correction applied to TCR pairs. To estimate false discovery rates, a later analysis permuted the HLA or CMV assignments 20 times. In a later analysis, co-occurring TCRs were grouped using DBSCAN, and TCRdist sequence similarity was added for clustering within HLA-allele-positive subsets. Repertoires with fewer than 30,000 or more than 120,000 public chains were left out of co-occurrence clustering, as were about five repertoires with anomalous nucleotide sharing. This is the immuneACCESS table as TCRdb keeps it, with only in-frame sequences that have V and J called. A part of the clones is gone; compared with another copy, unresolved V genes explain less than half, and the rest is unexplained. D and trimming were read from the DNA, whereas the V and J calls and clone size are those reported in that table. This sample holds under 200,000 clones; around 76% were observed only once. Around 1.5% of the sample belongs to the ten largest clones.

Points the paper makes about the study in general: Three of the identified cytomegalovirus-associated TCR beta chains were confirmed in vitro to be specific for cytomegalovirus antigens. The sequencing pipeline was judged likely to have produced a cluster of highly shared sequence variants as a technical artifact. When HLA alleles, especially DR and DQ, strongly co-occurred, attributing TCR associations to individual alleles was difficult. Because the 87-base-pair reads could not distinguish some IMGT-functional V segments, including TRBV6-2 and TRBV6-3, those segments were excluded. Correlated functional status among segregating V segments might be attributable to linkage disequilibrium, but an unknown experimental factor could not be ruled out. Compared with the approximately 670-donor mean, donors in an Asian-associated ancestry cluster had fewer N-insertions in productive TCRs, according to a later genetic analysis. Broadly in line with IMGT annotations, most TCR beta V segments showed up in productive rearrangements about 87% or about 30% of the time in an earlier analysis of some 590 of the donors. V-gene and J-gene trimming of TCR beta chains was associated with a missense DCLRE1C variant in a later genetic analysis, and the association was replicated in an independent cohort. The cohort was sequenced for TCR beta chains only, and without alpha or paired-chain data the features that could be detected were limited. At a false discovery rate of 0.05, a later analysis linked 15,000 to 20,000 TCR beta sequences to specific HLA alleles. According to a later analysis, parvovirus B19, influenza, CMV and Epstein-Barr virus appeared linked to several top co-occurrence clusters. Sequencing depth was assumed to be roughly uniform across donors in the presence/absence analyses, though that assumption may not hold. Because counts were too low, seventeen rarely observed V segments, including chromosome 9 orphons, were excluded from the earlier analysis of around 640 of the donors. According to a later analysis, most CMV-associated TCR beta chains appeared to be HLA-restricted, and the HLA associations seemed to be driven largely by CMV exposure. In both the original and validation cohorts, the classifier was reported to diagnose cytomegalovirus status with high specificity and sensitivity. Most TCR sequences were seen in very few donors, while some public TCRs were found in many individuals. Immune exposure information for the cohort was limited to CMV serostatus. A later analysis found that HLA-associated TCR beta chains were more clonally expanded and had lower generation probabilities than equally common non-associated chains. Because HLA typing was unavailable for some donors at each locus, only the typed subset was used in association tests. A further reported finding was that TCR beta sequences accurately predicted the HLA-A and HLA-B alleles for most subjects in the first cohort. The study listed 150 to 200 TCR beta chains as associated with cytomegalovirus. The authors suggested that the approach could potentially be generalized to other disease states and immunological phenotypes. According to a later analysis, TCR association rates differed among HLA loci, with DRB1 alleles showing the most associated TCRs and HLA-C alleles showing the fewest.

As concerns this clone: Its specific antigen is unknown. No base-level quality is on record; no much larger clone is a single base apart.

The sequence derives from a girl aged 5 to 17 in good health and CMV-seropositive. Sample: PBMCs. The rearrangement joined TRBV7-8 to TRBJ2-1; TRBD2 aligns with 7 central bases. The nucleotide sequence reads TGTGCCAGCAGCTTTACTAGCGTTAATGAGCAGTTCTTC. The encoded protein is CASSFTSVNEQFF.